The 10 T cell receptor beta chains given below trace back to one sample, sequenced in a study of blood T cell repertoires in COVID-19. Generated by immunoSEQ multiplex PCR, the TCRdb table keeps only in-frame clones and is missing some. This sample yields about 140,000 clones, of which 88% are seen a single time; over 9.5% belongs to the top ten. Material for sequencing was peripheral blood. These receptors originate from a man in his fifties or sixties with active or convalescent COVID-19.

By frequency in the sample, this clone is medium-sized. The chain uses TRBV4-1 and TRBJ1-3, with D possibly TRBD1 on 5 matching bases. Germline V CDR1 and CDR2: MGHRA, YSYEKL. This CDR3 region has 15 residues. Trimming took off 3 bases at V and 4 bases at J, with 13 bases between the two ends. CDR3 nucleotides: TGCGCCAGCAGCCAGTCCAGGGTCGGCGGAAACACCATATATTTT. Translation gives CASSQSRVGGNTIYF.

The rearrangement uses TRBV6-5 and TRBJ2-1; D is ambiguous. In germline, CDR1 is MNHEY, CDR2 SVGAGI. The V end was cut by 0 bases, the J end by 5 bases, with 11 bases between. CDR3 length: 15 residues. DNA of the CDR3: TGTGCCAGCAGTTACTCTTCGGGTCCCAACAATGAGCAGTTCTTC. Translation: CASSYSSGPNNEQFF.

CDR3 loop: CASSSTSILSQYF. In DNA, the CDR3 is TGTGCCAGCAGTTCCACTAGCATCTTGTCGCAGTATTTT. The chain combines TRBV28 with TRBJ2-3, with D possibly matching TRBD2 (6 bases). The CDR3 runs to 13 residues. V gave up 4 bases and J gave up 10 bases, with 15 bases separating them. Germline CDR1 reads MDHEN; CDR2 reads SYDVKM.

The chain uses TRBV5-1 and TRBJ2-7, with 11 bases matching TRBD1. Germline loops: CDR1 SGHRS, CDR2 YFSETQ. The CDR3 contains 16 residues. V was pared by 0 bases and J by 3 bases, with 5 bases of the junction left unmatched. The CDR3 DNA reads as TGCGCCAGCAGCTTGGACTGGACAGGGGGCCTCTACGAGCAGTACTTC. Translation: CASSLDWTGGLYEQYF. The full variable domain, its missing parts supplied by reference TRBV5-1 and TRBJ2-7, is KAGVTQTPRYLIKTRGQQVTLSCSPISGHRSVSWYQQTPGQGLQFLFEYFSETQRNKGNFPGRFSGRQFSNSRSEMNVSTLELGDSALYLCASSLDWTGGLYEQYFGPGTRLTVT.

This chain links TRBV7-9 with TRBJ1-2, with unresolved D. The CDR3 spans 15 residues. Deletions cut 5 bases from V and 6 bases from J, with 19 bases between. The V gene's germline CDR1 is SEHNR and CDR2 FQNEAQ (reference sequence). The CDR3 is CASSAYRTYLDGYTF. CDR3 coding DNA: TGTGCCAGCAGCGCCTACCGGACTTACTTGGATGGCTACACCTTC.

This chain joins TRBV7-9 and TRBJ2-5, with D perhaps matching TRBD2 (5 bases). V was clipped by 4 bases and J by 8 bases, with 11 bases between them. Looked up from germline, CDR1 is SEHNR and CDR2 is FQNEAQ (reference sequence). The CDR3 totals 12 residues. The CDR3: CASSWESITQYF. CDR3 bases: TGTGCCAGCAGCTGGGAGTCCATCACCCAGTACTTC.

CDR3 residues: CASSPGQGAAYGYTF. The CDR3 DNA follows: TGCGCCAGCAGCCCGGGACAGGGGGCAGCCTATGGCTACACCTTC. The rearrangement links TRBV5-1 to TRBJ1-2; 12 nucleotides line up with TRBD1. V shed 4 bases and J 4 bases; nucleotides not matched to a gene: 5. Germline V CDR1 and CDR2: SGHRS, YFSETQ. There are 15 residues in the CDR3.

The chain combines TRBV7-8 with TRBJ2-7; 10 nucleotides agree with TRBD2. V was clipped by 1 base and J by 4 bases; unmatched bases: 13. The germline V gene has CDR1 SGHVS and CDR2 FQNEAQ. The CDR3 is made up of 18 amino acids. Here the CDR3 reads CASSLGSASGSMRYEQYF. The CDR3 DNA follows: TGTGCCAGCAGCTTAGGATCCGCTAGCGGGAGCATGAGGTACGAGCAGTACTTC. The full variable domain, in which reference TRBV7-8 and TRBJ2-7 provide the parts outside the CDR3, is GAGVSQSPRYKVAKRGQDVALRCDPISGHVSLFWYQQALGQGPEFLTYFQNEAQLDKSGLPSDRFFAERPEGSVSTLKIQRTQQEDSAVYLCASSLGSASGSMRYEQYFGPGTRLTVT.

The chain employs TRBV29-1 and TRBJ2-5; 8 positions match TRBD2. Losses at the gene ends were 4 bases for V and 5 bases for J; bases not matched to a gene: 12. In germline, CDR1 is SQVTM, CDR2 ANQGSEA. This CDR3 is 15 amino acids long. CDR3 sequence reads: CSVVGFPGGRETQYF. The DNA for the CDR3 is TGCAGCGTTGTGGGGTTCCCGGGAGGGCGGGAGACCCAGTACTTC.

CDR3 nucleotides: TGTGCCAGCAGCGACAGTGTCCCCGGGGAGCTGTTTTTT. This codes for CASSDSVPGELFF. This chain links TRBV28 with TRBJ2-2, with D possibly TRBD1 on 5 matching bases. CDR3 length: 13 amino acids. Germline-derived CDR1 and CDR2 are MDHEN and SYDVKM. Trimming pared 6 bases from V and 6 bases from J, leaving 11 bases between.